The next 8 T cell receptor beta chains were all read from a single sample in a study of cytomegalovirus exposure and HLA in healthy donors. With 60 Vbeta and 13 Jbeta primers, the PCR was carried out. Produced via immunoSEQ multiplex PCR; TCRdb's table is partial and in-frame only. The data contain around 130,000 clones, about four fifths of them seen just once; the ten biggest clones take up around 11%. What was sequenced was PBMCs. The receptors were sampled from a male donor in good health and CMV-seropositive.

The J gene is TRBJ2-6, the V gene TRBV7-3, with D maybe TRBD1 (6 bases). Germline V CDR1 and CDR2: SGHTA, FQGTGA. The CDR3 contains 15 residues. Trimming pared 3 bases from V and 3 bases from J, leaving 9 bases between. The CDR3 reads CASSFPGVGANVLTF. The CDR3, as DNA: TGTGCCAGCAGCTTCCCAGGGGTTGGGGCCAACGTCCTGACTTTC. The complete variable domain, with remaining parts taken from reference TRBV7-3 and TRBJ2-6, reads GAGVSQTPSNKVTEKGKYVELRCDPISGHTALYWYRQSLGQGPEFLIYFQGTGAADDSGLPNDRFFAVRPEGSVSTLKIQRTERGDSAVYLCASSFPGVGANVLTFGAGSRLTVL.

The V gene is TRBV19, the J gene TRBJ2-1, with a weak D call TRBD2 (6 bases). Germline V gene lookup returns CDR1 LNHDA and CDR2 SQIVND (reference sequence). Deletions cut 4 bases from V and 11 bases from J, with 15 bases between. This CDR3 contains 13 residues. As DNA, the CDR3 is TGTGCCAGTAGTACCCCCAGGGCGGGGCAGCAGTTCTTC. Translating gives CASSTPRAGQQFF.

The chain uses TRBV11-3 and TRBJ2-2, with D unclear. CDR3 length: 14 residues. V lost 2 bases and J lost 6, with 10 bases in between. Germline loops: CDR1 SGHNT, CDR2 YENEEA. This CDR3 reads CASSLSPSSGELFF. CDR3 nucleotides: TGTGCCAGCAGCTTATCTCCCAGTTCCGGGGAGCTGTTTTTT.

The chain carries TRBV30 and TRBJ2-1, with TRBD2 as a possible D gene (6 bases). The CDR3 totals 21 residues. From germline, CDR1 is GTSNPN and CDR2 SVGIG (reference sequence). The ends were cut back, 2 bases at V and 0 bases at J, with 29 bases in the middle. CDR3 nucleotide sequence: TGTGCCTGGAGTCCCCCTTATTTCGGGAGTCTAGGATCAAGCTCCTACAATGAGCAGTTCTTC. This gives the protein CAWSPPYFGSLGSSSYNEQFF.

The CDR3 nucleotides read TGTGCCAGCAGCCCCCTGGGCGGGGCCTCCTACAATGAGCAGTTCTTC. It yields the protein CASSPLGGASYNEQFF. J is TRBJ2-1 and V is TRBV14, with D possibly being TRBD2 (6 bases). The CDR3 is 16 residues long. V was trimmed by 4 bases and J by 0 bases, leaving 13 bases between them. Germline CDR1 SGHDN, CDR2 FVKESK.

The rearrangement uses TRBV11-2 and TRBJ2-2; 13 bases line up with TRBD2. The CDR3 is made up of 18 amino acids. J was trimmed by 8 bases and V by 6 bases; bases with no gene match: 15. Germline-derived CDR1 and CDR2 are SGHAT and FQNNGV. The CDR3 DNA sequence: TGTGCCAGCAGGGCCACCTACACTAGCGGGAGGGAGAGAGGGGAGCTGTTTTTT. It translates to CASRATYTSGRERGELFF.

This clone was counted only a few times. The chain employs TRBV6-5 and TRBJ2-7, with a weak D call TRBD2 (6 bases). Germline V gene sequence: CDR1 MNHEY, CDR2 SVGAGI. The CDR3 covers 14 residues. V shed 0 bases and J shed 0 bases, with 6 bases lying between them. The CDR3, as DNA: TGTGCCAGCAGTTACTCTAGCGGCTCCTACGAGCAGTACTTC. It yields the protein CASSYSSGSYEQYF.

The CDR3 here is CASSEHSGAGYTF. The CDR3 DNA reads TGTGCCAGCAGCGAACACTCAGGGGCCGGCTACACCTTC. The chain uses TRBV7-3 and TRBJ1-2; a possible D gene is TRBD1 (6 bases). V lost 5 bases, J lost 8 bases, and 15 bases lay in between. This CDR3 is 13 amino acids long. Germline CDR1 and CDR2: SGHTA and FQGTGA.